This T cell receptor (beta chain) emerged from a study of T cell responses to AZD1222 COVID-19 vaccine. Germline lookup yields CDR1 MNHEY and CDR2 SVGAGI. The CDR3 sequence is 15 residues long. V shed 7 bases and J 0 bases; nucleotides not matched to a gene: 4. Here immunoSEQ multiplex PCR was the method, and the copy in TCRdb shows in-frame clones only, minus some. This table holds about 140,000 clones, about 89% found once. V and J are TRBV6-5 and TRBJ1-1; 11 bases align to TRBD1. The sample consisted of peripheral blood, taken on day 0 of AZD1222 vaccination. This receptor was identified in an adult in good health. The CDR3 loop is CASKGTGGMNTEAFF. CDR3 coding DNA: TGTGCCAGCAAAGGGACAGGGGGGATGAACACTGAAGCTTTCTTT.